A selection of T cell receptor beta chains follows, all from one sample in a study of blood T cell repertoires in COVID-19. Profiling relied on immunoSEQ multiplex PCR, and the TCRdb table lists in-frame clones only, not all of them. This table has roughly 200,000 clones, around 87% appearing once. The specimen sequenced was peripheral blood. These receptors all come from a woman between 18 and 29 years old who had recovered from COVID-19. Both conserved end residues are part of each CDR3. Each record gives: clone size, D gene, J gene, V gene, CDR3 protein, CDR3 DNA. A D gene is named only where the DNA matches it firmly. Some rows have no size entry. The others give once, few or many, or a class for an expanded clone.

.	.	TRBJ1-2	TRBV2	CASSRDSSANGYTF	TGTGCCAGCAGCCGAGACAGCTCGGCAAATGGCTACACCTTC
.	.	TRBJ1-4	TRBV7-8	CASTWALYGEKLFF	TGTGCCAGCACGTGGGCCCTTTACGGTGAAAAACTGTTTTTT
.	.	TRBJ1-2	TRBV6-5	CASSYSWGGGDYGYTF	TGTGCCAGCAGTTACAGCTGGGGGGGCGGAGACTATGGCTACACCTTC
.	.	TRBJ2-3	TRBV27	CASSPIGTKTDTQYF	TGTGCCAGCAGTCCAATAGGGACAAAAACAGATACGCAGTATTTT
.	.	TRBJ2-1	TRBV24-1	CATSGTGGAGVSYNEQFF	TGTGCCACCAGTGGAACAGGGGGGGCGGGAGTTTCCTACAATGAGCAGTTCTTC
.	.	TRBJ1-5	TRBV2	CASSERGGGRKPQHF	TGTGCCAGCAGTGAACGGGGCGGGGGTCGGAAGCCCCAGCATTTT
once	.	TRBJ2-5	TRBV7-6	CASSLAGASQETQYF	TGTGCCAGCAGCTTAGCGGGGGCATCCCAAGAGACCCAGTACTTC
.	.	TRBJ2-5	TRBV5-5	CASSLTGRSETQYF	TGTGCCAGCAGCTTGACGGGTAGATCCGAGACCCAGTACTTC
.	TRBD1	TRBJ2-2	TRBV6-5	CASKGQRVGELFF	TGTGCCAGCAAGGGACAGCGAGTCGGGGAGCTGTTTTTT
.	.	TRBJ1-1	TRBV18	CASSPDMATEAFF	TGTGCCAGCTCACCTGACATGGCCACTGAAGCTTTCTTT
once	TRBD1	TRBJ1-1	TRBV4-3	CASSQGRRGPPWGDTEAFF	TGCGCCAGCAGCCAAGGGCGGAGGGGGCCCCCTTGGGGGGATACTGAAGCTTTCTTT
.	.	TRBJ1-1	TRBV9	CASSATGLNTEAFF	TGTGCCAGCAGCGCGACAGGTTTGAACACTGAAGCTTTCTTT
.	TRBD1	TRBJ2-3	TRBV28	CASTGQGTDTQYF	TGTGCCAGCACGGGACAGGGTACAGATACGCAGTATTTT
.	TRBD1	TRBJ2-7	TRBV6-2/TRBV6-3	CASSQIRTGAYEQYF	TGTGCCAGCAGCCAGATAAGGACAGGGGCATACGAGCAGTACTTC
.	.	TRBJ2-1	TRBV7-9	CASSFQDNEQFF	TGTGCCAGCAGCTTCCAGGACAATGAGCAGTTCTTC
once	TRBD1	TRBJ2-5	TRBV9	CASSVGPGGETQYF	TGTGCCAGCAGCGTAGGCCCAGGGGGAGAGACCCAGTACTTC
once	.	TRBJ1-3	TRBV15	CATSRGRGPGNTIYF	TGTGCCACCAGCAGAGGGCGGGGGCCGGGAAACACCATATATTTT
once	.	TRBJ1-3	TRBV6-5	CASRGTGTGNTIYF	TGTGCCAGCAGGGGAACAGGGACTGGAAACACCATATATTTT
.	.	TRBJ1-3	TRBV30	CAWSEASGNTIYF	TGTGCCTGGAGTGAAGCCTCTGGAAACACCATATATTTT
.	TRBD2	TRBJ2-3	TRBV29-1	CSVATVTSGRATSDTQYF	TGCAGCGTCGCTACCGTAACTAGCGGGAGGGCCACCTCCGATACGCAGTATTTT
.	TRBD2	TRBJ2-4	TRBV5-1	CASSLNSGGYVIQYF	TGCGCCAGCAGCCTAAACTCGGGAGGATATGTCATTCAGTACTTC
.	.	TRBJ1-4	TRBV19	CASRFQGMNEKLFF	TGTGCCAGTCGGTTTCAGGGGATGAATGAAAAACTGTTTTTT
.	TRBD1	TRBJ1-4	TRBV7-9	CASRPGQLNEKLFF	TGTGCCAGCAGACCGGGACAGCTGAATGAAAAACTGTTTTTT
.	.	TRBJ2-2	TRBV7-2	CASSLFYSNTGELFF	TGTGCCAGCAGCTTATTTTACTCGAACACCGGGGAGCTGTTTTTT
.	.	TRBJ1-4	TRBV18	CASSPRAEKWANEKLFF	TGTGCCAGCTCACCACGGGCAGAAAAGTGGGCTAATGAAAAACTGTTTTTT
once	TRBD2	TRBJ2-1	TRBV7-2	CASRGAGDEQFF	TGTGCCAGCAGAGGAGCGGGAGACGAGCAGTTCTTC
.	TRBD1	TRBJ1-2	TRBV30	CAWSLMGQSYYTF	TGTGCCTGGAGTCTAATGGGACAGTCTTACTACACCTTC
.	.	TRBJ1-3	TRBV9	CASSVAPGGSGNTIYF	TGTGCCAGCAGCGTAGCTCCGGGTGGGTCTGGAAACACCATATATTTT
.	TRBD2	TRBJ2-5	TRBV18	CASSPSGGPQETQYF	TGTGCCAGCTCACCCAGCGGGGGCCCCCAAGAGACCCAGTACTTC
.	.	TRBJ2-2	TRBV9	CASSVGTSYTGELFF	TGTGCCAGCAGCGTCGGGACATCATACACCGGGGAGCTGTTTTTT
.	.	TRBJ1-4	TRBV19	CASSIRPGHLLGGEKLFF	TGTGCCAGTAGTATTCGCCCGGGACACCTACTAGGGGGTGAAAAACTGTTTTTT
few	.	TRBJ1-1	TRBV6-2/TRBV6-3	CASSYWRNTEAFF	TGTGCCAGCAGTTACTGGAGGAACACTGAAGCTTTCTTT
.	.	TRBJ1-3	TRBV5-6	CASSLTGSGNTIYF	TGTGCCAGCAGCTTGACAGGGAGTGGAAACACCATATATTTT
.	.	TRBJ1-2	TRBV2	CASSEIQGGVNYGYTF	TGTGCCAGCAGTGAAATTCAAGGGGGTGTAAACTATGGCTACACCTTC
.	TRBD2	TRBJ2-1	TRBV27	CASSLGGGVYNEQFF	TGTGCCAGCAGTTTAGGCGGGGGGGTCTACAATGAGCAGTTCTTC
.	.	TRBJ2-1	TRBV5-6	CASSLGASNEQFF	TGTGCCAGCAGCTTGGGAGCATCCAATGAGCAGTTCTTC
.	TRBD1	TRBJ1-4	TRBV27	CASKEFRDSNEKLFF	TGTGCCAGCAAGGAATTCCGGGACAGCAATGAAAAACTGTTTTTT
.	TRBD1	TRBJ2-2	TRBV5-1	CASSGRGQGGYTGELFF	TGCGCCAGCAGCGGAAGGGGACAGGGGGGCTACACCGGGGAGCTGTTTTTT
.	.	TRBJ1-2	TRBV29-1	CSAMLGGPNYGYTF	TGCAGCGCCATGCTGGGGGGGCCGAACTATGGCTACACCTTC
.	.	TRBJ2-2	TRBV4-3	CASSQKGRGNTGELFF	TGCGCCAGCAGCCAGAAAGGGCGGGGGAACACCGGGGAGCTGTTTTTT
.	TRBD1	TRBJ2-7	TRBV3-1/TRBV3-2	CASSPPLTGTHEQYF	TGTGCCAGCAGCCCACCCCTGACAGGGACCCACGAGCAGTACTTC
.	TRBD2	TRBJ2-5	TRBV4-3	CASSPTPLAGAKETQYF	TGCGCCAGCAGCCCGACTCCGCTAGCGGGGGCCAAAGAGACCCAGTACTTC
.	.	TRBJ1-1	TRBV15	CATSSPGSSTEAFF	TGTGCCACCAGCAGTCCAGGGTCGAGCACTGAAGCTTTCTTT
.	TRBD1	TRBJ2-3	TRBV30	CAWSLQGAKDTQYF	TGTGCCTGGAGTTTACAGGGGGCCAAAGATACGCAGTATTTT
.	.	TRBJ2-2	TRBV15	CATSRVGGAGELFF	TGTGCCACCAGCAGAGTTGGAGGGGCCGGGGAGCTGTTTTTT
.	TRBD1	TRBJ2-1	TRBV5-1	CASSLETGYSRRENEQFF	TGCGCCAGCAGCTTGGAGACAGGGTACTCCCGCCGAGAGAATGAGCAGTTCTTC
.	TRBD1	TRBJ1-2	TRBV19	CASSPRTGGNYGYTF	TGTGCCAGTAGTCCTCGGACAGGGGGCAACTATGGCTACACCTTC
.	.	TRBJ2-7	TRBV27	CASSLTGSYEQYF	TGTGCCAGCAGTTTAACGGGTTCCTACGAGCAGTACTTC
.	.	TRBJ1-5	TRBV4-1	CASSPDPHRDTNQPQHF	TGCGCCAGCAGCCCTGACCCTCACCGGGACACGAATCAGCCCCAGCATTTT
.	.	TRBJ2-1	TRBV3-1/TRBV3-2	CASSQDGGAEQFF	TGTGCCAGCAGCCAAGATGGCGGGGCTGAGCAGTTCTTC
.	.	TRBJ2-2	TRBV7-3	CASSLRGVKNTGELFF	TGTGCCAGCAGCTTAAGGGGCGTGAAAAACACCGGGGAGCTGTTTTTT
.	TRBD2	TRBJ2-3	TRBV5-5	CASSLVGLAEYPAGTDTQYF	TGTGCCAGCAGCTTGGTTGGTCTAGCGGAGTACCCTGCTGGCACAGATACGCAGTATTTT
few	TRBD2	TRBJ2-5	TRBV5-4	CASSSGLAQQETQYF	TGTGCCAGCAGCTCGGGACTAGCCCAACAAGAGACCCAGTACTTC
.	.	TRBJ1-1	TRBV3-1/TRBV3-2	CASSQRYTEAFF	TGTGCCAGCAGCCAGAGGTACACTGAAGCTTTCTTT
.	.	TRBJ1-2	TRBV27	CASRPGGALYGYTF	TGTGCCAGCAGACCCGGGGGGGCGCTCTATGGCTACACCTTC